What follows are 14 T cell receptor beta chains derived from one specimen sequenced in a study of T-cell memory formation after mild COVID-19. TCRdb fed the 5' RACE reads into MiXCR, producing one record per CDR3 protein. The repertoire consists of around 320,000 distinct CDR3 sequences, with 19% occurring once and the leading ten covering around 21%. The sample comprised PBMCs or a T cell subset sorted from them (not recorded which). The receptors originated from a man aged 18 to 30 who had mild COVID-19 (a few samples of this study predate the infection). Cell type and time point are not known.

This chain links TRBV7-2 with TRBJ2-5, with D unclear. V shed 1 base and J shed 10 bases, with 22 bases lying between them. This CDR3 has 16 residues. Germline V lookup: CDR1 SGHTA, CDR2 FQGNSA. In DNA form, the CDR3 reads TGTGCCAGCAGCTTAGACCCGGCGCCCCGCCGTGAGGACCAGTACTTC. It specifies CASSLDPAPRREDQYF.

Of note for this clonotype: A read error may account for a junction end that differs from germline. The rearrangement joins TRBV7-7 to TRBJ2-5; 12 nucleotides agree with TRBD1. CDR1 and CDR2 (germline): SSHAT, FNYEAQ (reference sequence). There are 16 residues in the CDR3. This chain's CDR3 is CASSLGTGGNRETQYF. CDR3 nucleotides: TGTGCTAGCAGCTTAGGGACAGGGGGCAACCGGGAGACCCAGTACTTC. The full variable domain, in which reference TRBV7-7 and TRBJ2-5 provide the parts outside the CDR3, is GAGVSQSPRYKVTKRGQDVTLRCDPISSHATLYWYQQALGQGPEFLTYFNYEAQPDKSGLPSDRFSAERPEGSISTLTIQRTEQRDSAMYRCASSLGTGGNRETQYFGPGTRLLVL.

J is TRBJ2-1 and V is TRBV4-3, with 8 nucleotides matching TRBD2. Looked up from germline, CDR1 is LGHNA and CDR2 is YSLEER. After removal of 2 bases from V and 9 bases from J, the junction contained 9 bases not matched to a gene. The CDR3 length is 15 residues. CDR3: CASSQSGGALSEQFF. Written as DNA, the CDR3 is TGCGCCAGCAGCCAATCCGGGGGGGCCTTGAGTGAGCAGTTCTTC.

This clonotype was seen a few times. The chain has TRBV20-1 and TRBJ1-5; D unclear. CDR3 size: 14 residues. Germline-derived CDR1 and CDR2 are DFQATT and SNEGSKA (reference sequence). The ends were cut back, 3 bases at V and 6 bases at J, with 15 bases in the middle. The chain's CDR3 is CSARDRRGIQPQHF. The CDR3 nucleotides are TGCAGTGCTAGGGATCGGCGGGGAATTCAGCCCCAGCATTTT.

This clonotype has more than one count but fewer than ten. CDR3 in DNA: TGTGCCAGCAGCCCAGGACGGGCGAACACTGAAGCTTTCTTT. Translating it yields CASSPGRANTEAFF. The chain links TRBV3-1 to TRBJ1-1; D not resolved. Trimming left V 4 bases short and J 1 base short, with 10 bases between. This CDR3 has 14 amino acids. CDR1 and CDR2 from the germline V gene are LGHDT and YNNKEL (reference sequence).

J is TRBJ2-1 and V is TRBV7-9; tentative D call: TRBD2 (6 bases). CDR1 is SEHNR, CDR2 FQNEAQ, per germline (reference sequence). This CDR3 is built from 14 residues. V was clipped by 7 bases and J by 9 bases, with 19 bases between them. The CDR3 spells CASTNPLGGSEQFF. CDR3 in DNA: TGTGCCAGCACCAATCCTTTGGGGGGAAGTGAGCAGTTCTTC.

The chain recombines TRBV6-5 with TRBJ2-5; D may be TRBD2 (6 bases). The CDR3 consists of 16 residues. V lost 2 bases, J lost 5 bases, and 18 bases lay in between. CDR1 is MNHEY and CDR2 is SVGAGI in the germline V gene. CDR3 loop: CASSYPAGTSEETQYF. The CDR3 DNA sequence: TGTGCCAGCAGTTACCCGGCGGGGACCTCGGAGGAGACCCAGTACTTC.

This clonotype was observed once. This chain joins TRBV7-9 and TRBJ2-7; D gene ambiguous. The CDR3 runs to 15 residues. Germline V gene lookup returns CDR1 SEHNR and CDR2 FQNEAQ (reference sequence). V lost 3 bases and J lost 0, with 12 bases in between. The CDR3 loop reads CASSFSRASSYEQYF. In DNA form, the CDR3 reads TGTGCCAGCAGCTTTTCACGGGCCAGCTCCTACGAGCAGTACTTC.

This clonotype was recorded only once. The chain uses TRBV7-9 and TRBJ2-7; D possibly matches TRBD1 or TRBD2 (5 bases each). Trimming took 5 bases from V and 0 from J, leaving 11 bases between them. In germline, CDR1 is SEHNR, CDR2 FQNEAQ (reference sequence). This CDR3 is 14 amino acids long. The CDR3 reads CASSPGAYSYEQYF. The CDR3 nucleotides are TGTGCCAGCAGCCCCGGGGCCTACTCCTACGAGCAGTACTTC.

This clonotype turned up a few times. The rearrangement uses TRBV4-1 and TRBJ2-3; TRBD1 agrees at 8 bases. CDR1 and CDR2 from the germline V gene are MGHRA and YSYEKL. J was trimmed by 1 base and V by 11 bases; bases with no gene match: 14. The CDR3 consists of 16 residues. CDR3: CAGKRLPTGGTDTQYF. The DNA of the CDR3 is TGCGCCGGAAAGAGGTTACCGACAGGGGGCACAGATACGCAGTATTTT.

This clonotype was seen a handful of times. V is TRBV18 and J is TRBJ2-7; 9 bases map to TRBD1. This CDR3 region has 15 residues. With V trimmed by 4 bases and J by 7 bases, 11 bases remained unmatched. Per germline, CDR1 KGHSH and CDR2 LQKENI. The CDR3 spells CASSQTGTGLGEQYF. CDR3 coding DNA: TGTGCCAGCTCACAAACCGGGACAGGGCTTGGGGAGCAGTACTTC.

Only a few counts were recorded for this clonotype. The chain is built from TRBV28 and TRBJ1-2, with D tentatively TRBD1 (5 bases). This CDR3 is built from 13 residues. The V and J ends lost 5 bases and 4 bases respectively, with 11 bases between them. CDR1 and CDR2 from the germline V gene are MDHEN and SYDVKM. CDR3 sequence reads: CASSPTQGYGYTF. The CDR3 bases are TGTGCCAGCAGTCCAACCCAGGGCTATGGCTACACCTTC.

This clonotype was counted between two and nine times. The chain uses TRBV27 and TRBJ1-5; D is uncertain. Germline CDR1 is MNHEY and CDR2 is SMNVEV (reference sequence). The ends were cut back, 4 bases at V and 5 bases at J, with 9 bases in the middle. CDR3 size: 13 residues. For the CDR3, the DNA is TGTGCCAGCAGTTACCGCTGGGATCAGCCCCAGCATTTT. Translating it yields CASSYRWDQPQHF.

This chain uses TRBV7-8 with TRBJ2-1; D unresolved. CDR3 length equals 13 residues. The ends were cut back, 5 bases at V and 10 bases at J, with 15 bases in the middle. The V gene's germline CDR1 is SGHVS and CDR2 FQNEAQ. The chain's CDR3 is CASSPPPGWEQFF. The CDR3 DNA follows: TGTGCCAGCAGCCCACCCCCCGGTTGGGAGCAGTTCTTC.